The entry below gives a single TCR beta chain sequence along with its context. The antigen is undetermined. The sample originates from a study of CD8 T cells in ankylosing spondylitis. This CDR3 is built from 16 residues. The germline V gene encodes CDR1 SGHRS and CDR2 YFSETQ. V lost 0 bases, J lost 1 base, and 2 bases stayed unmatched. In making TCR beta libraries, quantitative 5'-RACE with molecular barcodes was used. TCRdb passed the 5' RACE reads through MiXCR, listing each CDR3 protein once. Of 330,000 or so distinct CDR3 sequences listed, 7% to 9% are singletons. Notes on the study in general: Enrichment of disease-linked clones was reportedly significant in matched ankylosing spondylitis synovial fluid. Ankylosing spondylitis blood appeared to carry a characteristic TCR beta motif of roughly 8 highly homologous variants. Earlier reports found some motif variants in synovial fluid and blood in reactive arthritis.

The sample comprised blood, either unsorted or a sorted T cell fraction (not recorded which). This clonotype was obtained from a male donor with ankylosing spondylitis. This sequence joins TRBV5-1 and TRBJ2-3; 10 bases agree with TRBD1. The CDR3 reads CASSLAGTGGTDTQYF. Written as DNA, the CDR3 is TGCGCCAGCAGCTTGGCAGGGACAGGGGGCACAGATACGCAGTATTTT.